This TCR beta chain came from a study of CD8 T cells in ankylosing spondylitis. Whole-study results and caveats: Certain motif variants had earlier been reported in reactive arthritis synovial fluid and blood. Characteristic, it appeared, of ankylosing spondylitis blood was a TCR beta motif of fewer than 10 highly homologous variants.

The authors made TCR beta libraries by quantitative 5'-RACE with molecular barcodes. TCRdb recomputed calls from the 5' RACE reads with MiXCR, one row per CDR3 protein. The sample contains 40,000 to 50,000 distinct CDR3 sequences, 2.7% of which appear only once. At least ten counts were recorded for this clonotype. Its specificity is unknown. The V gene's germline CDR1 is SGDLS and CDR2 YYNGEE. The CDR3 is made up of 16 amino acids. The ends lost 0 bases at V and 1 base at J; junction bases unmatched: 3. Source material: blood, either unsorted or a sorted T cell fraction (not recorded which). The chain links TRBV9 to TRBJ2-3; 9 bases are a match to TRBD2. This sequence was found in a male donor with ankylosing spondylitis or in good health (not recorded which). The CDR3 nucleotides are TGTGCCAGCAGCGTAGATGCTAGCGGGGGCACAGATACGCAGTATTTT. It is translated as CASSVDASGGTDTQYF.